The clone carrying this T cell receptor (beta chain) showed up just a few times. The CDR3 runs 15 residues. Trimming took off 3 bases at V and 2 bases at J, with 13 bases between the two ends. This sample was included in a study of identical twins. TCRdb re-analysed the 5' RACE reads in MiXCR, keeping a single row per CDR3 protein. The data contain under 300,000 distinct CDR3 sequences, roughly 8.7% of them singletons. These same data were also listed under a study on yellow fever vaccine responses in identical twins.

The receptor was derived from a young woman in good health. Sequenced: CD8+ T cells sorted from blood. The chain has TRBV12-3 or TRBV12-4 and TRBJ2-5; unclear D gene. CDR3 DNA: TGTGCCAGCAGTTTCGGCTGGCAGTTTCAAGAGACCCAGTACTTC. Translating it yields CASSFGWQFQETQYF.